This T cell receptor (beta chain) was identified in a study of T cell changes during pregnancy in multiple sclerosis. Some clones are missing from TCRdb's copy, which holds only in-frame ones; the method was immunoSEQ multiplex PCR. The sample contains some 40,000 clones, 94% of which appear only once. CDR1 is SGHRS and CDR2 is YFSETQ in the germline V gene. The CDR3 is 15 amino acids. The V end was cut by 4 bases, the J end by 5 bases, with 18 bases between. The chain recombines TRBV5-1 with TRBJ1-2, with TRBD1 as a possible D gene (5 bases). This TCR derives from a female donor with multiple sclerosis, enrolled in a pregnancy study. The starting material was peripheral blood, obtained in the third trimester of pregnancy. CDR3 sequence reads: CASSTGGSEAYGYTF. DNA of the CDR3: TGCGCCAGCAGCACCGGGGGATCGGAGGCGTATGGCTACACCTTC.